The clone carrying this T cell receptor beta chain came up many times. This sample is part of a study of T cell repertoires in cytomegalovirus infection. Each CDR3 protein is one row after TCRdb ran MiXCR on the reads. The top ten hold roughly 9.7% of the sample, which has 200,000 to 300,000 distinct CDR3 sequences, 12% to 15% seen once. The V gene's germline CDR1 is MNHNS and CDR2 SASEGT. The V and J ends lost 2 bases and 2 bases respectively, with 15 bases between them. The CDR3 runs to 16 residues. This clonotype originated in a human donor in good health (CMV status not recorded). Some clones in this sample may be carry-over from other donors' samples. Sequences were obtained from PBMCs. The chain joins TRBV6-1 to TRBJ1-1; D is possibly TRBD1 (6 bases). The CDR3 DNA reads TGTGCCAGCAGTGAATTCGGGGGGCGAGGTAACACTGAAGCTTTCTTT. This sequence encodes CASSEFGGRGNTEAFF.